This T cell receptor beta chain emerged from a study of blood T cells in healthy people across ages. Study results and limitations: In older individuals, TCR beta diversity per million T cells was lower, falling roughly linearly with age.

This clonotype was counted between two and nine times. Its antigen is undetermined. Per the germline V gene, CDR1 is SGHRS and CDR2 is YFSETQ. This CDR3 contains 17 residues. The V end was cut by 4 bases, the J end by 0 bases, with 17 bases between. Primed by a sample-barcoded 5' primer and a J-beta primer mix, a second PCR proceeded for 7 to 11 cycles. TCRdb called the 5' RACE reads again in MiXCR, with one record for every CDR3 protein. This sample has 600,000 to 900,000 distinct CDR3 sequences, with roughly 26% found just once. This sample also appeared in a second study, on T cells of mothers and their children. As that report states: A second PCR was performed with the M1S primer. This primer added sample barcodes and 2-4 random nucleotides. Each mother gave over 8.5 million TCR beta CDR3 reads; each child, approximately 3.3 million. Comparable shaping of TCR recombination output by thymic selection was observed in related and unrelated pairs.

The receptor's source is a boy under 18 in good health. This chain links TRBV5-1 with TRBJ2-1; D perhaps matches TRBD2 (5 bases). Sequencing was done on a sample of blood. For the CDR3, the DNA is TGCGCCAGCAGCCTGCGCGGACTGAGGAGCTCCTACAATGAGCAGTTCTTC. As protein: CASSLRGLRSSYNEQFF.